This entry features one T cell receptor (beta chain) sequence. Its antigen is unidentified. Each patient with chemo-refractory metastatic non-small-cell lung cancer was treated with focal radiation plus CTLA-4 blockade using ipilimumab. This record comes from a study of radiotherapy plus CTLA-4 blockade in lung cancer. Study details: Overall, around 20% of patients showed an objective response, while 25% to 40% attained disease control. Findings and limits, study-wide: Subsequent to radiotherapy plus ipilimumab, tumor-derived TCR clones underwent expansion in blood.

Losses at the gene ends were 5 bases for V and 1 base for J; bases not matched to a gene: 7. This CDR3 is built from 15 residues. The germline CDR1 and CDR2 sequences are MNHEY and SVGAGI. Only in-frame clones appear in the TCRdb table, and some are missing; sequencing was by immunoSEQ multiplex PCR. The sample shows 39,000 or so clones, around three quarters of them seen only once. The receptor was isolated from a human donor with non-small cell lung cancer who had stable disease on radiotherapy plus ipilimumab. The sequenced sample was peripheral blood, obtained from a patient treated with radiotherapy plus ipilimumab. This sequence joins TRBV6-5 and TRBJ2-7; 8 bases are shared with TRBD1. CDR3 in amino acids: CASSPGQDVSYEQYF. The CDR3 DNA is TGTGCCAGCAGTCCGGGACAGGACGTTTCCTACGAGCAGTACTTC.